The entry below describes one TCR beta chain. Its antigen is as yet unknown. This entry is derived from a study of cytomegalovirus exposure and HLA in healthy donors. General study findings and limits: Three chains linked to CMV were shown in vitro to be specific for CMV antigens.

Amplification used 60 Vbeta primers and 13 Jbeta primers. Measured with immunoSEQ multiplex PCR; TCRdb has only the in-frame clones, and not every one. The sample contains about 69,000 clones, 60% to 85% of which appear only once. V dropped 3 bases and J dropped 1; count of bases not matched to a gene: 3. The CDR3 totals 15 residues. Germline V lookup: CDR1 SGHTA, CDR2 FQGNSA. This chain links TRBV7-2 with TRBJ1-5, with TRBD1 identical over 7 bases. Specimen: PBMCs. The source is a man between 18 and 35 years old in good health and CMV-seronegative. CDR3 amino acids: CASSFTGASNQPQHF. CDR3 sequence (DNA): TGTGCCAGCAGCTTCACAGGGGCAAGCAATCAGCCCCAGCATTTT.